This T cell receptor (beta chain) originates from a study of blood T cell repertoires in COVID-19. Study context: The study drew acute and convalescent COVID-19 samples from the United States, Italy and Spain.

Only in-frame clones appear in the TCRdb table, and some are missing; sequencing was by immunoSEQ multiplex PCR. This table holds about 430,000 clones, approximately 92% found once. CDR3 length: 15 residues. The V end was cut by 0 bases, the J end by 2 bases, with 12 bases between. CDR1 SGDLS and CDR2 YYNGEE come from the germline V gene. The participants were between about 18 and 89 years old and came from 24 US areas. The clonotype originates from a man aged 25-45 years who had recovered from COVID-19. The sequencing input was PBMCs or T cells enriched from blood (not recorded which). The V and J genes are TRBV9 and TRBJ2-7; D remains ambiguous. CDR3 residues: CASSVDASATYEQYF. CDR3 nucleotide sequence: TGTGCCAGCAGCGTAGACGCTAGTGCTACCTACGAGCAGTACTTC. Looking up the rest from reference TRBV9 and TRBJ2-7 gives the full variable domain: DSGVTQTPKHLITATGQRVTLRCSPRSGDLSVYWYQQSLDQGLQFLIQYYNGEERAKGNILERFSAQQFPDLHSELNLSSLELGDSALYFCASSVDASATYEQYFGPGTRLTVT.